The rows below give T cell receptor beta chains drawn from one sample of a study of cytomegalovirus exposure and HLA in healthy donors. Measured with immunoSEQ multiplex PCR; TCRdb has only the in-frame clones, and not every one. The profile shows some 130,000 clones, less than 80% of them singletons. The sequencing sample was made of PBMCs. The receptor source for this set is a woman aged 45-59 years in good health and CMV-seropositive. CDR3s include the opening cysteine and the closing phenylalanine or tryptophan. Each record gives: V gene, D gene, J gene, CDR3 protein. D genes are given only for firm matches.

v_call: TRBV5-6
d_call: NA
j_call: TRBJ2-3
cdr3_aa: CASSLLQGRYDTQYF

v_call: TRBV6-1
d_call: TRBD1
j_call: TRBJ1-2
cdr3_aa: CASSEGGRQGANGYTF

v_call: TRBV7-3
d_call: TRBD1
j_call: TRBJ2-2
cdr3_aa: CASSLFGQGARTGELFF

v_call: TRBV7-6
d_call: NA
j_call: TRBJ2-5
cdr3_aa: CASSLAGAFQETQYF

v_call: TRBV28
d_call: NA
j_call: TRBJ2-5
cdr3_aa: CASSLLSEETQYF

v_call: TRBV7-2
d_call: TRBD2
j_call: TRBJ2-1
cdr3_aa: CASSLRLAGSLKQFF

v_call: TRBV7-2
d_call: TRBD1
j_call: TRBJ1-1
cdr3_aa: CASSATGRTEAFF

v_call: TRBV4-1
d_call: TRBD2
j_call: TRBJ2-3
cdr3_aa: CASSLSGGGTDTQYF

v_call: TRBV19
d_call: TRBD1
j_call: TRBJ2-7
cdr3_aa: CASSGWTGVEQYF

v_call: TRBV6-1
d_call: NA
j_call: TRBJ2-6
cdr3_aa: CASSEGPSGANVLTF

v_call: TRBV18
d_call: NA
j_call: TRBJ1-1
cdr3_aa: CASSLGGGGAEAFF

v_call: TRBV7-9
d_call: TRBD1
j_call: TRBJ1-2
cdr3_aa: CASSQQGNYGYTF

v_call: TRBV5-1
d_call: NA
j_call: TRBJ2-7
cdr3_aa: CASSGGGSTYEQYF

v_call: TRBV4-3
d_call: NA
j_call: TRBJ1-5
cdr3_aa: CASSQEQVDNQPQHF

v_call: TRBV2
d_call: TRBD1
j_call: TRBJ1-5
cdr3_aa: CASRGDSLYSNQPQHF

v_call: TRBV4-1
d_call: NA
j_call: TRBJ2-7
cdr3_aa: CASSQATVIGTLYEQYF

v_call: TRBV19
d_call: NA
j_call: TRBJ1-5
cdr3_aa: CASSTTGNQPQHF

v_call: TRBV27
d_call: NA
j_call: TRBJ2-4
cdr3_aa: CASSSLTVNIQYF

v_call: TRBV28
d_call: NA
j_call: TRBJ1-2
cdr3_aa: CASSRQDHPIYGYTF

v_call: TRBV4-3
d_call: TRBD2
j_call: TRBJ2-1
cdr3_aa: CASSPGLANNEQFF

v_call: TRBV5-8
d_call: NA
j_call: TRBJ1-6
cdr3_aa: CASPDSYNSPLHF

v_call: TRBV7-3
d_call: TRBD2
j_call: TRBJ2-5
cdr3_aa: CASSLRGTTQETQYF

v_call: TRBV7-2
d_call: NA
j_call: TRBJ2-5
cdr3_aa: CASSLPGEETQYF

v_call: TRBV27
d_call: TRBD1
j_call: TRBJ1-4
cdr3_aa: CASSTQGARNEKLFF

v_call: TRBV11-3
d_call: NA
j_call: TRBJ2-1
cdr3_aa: CASSLGTVYNEQFF

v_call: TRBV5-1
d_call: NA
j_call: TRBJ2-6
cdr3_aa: CASSRRGRTPSGANVLTF

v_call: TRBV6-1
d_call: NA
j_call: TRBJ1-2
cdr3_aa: CASSVGGLSYGYTF

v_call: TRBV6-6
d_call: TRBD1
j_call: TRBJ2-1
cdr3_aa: CASSYSVQGAGEQFF

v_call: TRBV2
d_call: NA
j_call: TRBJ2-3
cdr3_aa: CASSDLVGATDTQYF

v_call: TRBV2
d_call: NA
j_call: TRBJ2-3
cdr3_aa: CASNRLGSDTQYF

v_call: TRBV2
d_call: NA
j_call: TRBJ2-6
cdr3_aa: CASSESQDGANVLTF

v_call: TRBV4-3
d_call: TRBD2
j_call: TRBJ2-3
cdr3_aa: CASSRGRGATPDTQYF

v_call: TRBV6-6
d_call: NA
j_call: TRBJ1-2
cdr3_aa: CASSYNLGEIGYTF

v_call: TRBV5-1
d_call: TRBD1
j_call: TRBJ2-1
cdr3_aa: CASSKDDRVSYNEQFF

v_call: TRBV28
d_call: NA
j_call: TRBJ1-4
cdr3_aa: CASRLIRGEKLFF

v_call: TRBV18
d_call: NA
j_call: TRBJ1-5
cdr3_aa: CASSPSKGDPPQPQHF

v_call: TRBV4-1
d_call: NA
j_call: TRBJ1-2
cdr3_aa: CASSRTETQGYGYTF

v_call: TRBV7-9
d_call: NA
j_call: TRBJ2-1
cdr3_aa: CASSLRPLPGDERKEQFF

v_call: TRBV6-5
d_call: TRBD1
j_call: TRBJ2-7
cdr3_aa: CASSYSTGGSYEQYF

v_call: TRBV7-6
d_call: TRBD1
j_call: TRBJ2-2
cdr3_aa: CASRRTGNTGELFF

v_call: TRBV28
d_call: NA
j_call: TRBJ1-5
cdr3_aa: CASSSAGTPIVSNQPQHF

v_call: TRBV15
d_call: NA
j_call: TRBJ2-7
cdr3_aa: CATSRGHSEEQYF

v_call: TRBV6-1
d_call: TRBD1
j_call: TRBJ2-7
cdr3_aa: CASSGFRDRGSYEQYF

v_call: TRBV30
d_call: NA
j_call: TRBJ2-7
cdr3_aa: CAWSGIDSYEQYF

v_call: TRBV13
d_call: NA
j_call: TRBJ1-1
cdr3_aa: CASSRPGRGNTEAFF